These 13 T cell receptor beta chains were sequenced from one sample in a study of vaccination effects on CD4 cells after COVID-19. Measured with immunoSEQ multiplex PCR; TCRdb has only the in-frame clones, and not every one. The repertoire holds tens of thousands of clones, about 80% seen once, with around 0.95% in the top ten. These receptors' targets are unknown. Prior to sequencing, the ViraFEST assay stimulated PBMC with viral peptide pools, which expanded the antigen-specific CD4+ T cells. Isolating CD4+ T cells followed around nine days of culture. Participants were given two doses of BNT162b2 or mRNA-1273 vaccine. This specimen consisted of CD4+ T cells from PBMCs cultured with HCoV-OC43 spike peptides, obtained after COVID-19 vaccination. Subset of the sample: HCoV-OC43 spike overlapping peptide pool stimulation. Receptors originate from a human donor who received a COVID-19 vaccine.

CDR3 in DNA: TGTGCCAGCAGTCCCCTAGCGGGGGGCAATTCCTACAATGAGCAGTTCTTC. Translation gives CASSPLAGGNSYNEQFF. The V call is TRBV2, the J call TRBJ2-1; 11 bases align to TRBD2. The CDR3 is 17 amino acids. Germline assignment: CDR1 SNHLY and CDR2 FYNNEI. Trimming took 5 bases from V and 1 from J; bases not matched to a gene: 7.

This clone occurred once. The chain joins TRBV2 to TRBJ2-7; D may match TRBD1 or TRBD2 (5 bases each). Germline loops: CDR1 SNHLY, CDR2 FYNNEI. Trimming shortened V by 2 bases and J by 12 bases, and 14 bases separated the two germline ends. The CDR3 is 12 residues long. The CDR3 nucleotides read TGTGCCAGCAGTGAAAGGGCCGGGACGATGTACGTC. Amino acids: CASSERAGTMYV.

The chain recombines TRBV5-1 with TRBJ2-7, with TRBD2 as a possible D gene (6 bases). Trimming pared 1 base from V and 7 bases from J, leaving 12 bases between. Germline CDR1 and CDR2: SGHRS and YFSETQ. This CDR3 has 13 amino acids. DNA of the CDR3: TGCGCCAGCAGCTTGAGGGAGGCCGGAGAGCAGTACGTC. Translation gives CASSLREAGEQYV.

The chain uses TRBV28 and TRBJ1-5; 11 positions match TRBD1. CDR3 size: 17 residues. Germline V CDR1 and CDR2: MDHEN, SYDVKM. With V trimmed by 2 bases and J by 7 bases, 10 bases remained unmatched. The CDR3 loop is CASSLLSYRDRGQPQHF. The CDR3 DNA reads TGTGCCAGCAGTTTACTATCTTACCGGGACAGGGGGCAGCCCCAGCATTTT.

The J gene is TRBJ1-2, the V gene TRBV27; D gene uncertain. The germline V and J ends were trimmed by 2 bases and 4 bases, with 14 bases remaining between them. Germline V lookup: CDR1 MNHEY, CDR2 SMNVEV (reference sequence). There are 15 residues in the CDR3. This CDR3 reads CASSLKGSAGYGYTF. The CDR3 DNA is TGTGCCAGCAGTTTAAAAGGTTCGGCAGGCTATGGCTACACCTTC.

This chain joins TRBV7-2 and TRBJ2-2; maybe TRBD1 (6 bases). Looked up from germline, CDR1 is SGHTA and CDR2 is FQGNSA. This CDR3 contains 16 residues. The V and J ends lost 5 bases and 1 base respectively, with 14 bases between them. The CDR3 bases are TGTGCCAGCAGCGGACTTCGGACAGTGAACACCGGGGAGCTGTTTTTT. Its translation is CASSGLRTVNTGELFF.

The chain has TRBV27 and TRBJ1-6; D unclear. Germline lookup yields CDR1 MNHEY and CDR2 SMNVEV (reference sequence). Deletions cut 4 bases from V and 6 bases from J, with 7 bases between. The CDR3 runs to 13 residues. The CDR3, as DNA: TGTGCCAGCAGTTCCTTCGGTAATTCACCCCTCCACTTT. Residues: CASSSFGNSPLHF.

A remark on this clone: One junction end disagrees with the germline gene, perhaps due to a read error. The CDR3 protein is CASREGFLGAFF. CDR3 sequence (DNA): TGTGCCAGCAGAGAAGGGTTCCTGGGGGCTTTCTTT. The chain couples TRBV6-1 to TRBJ1-1, with D unresolved. Germline assignment: CDR1 MNHNS and CDR2 SASEGT. The CDR3 contains 12 residues.

The V and J genes are TRBV6-1 and TRBJ2-7, with D unclear. The germline CDR1 and CDR2 sequences are MNHNS and SASEGT. The CDR3 loop spans 11 amino acids. Trimming pared 3 bases from V and 2 bases from J, leaving 2 bases between. The CDR3 is CASSDTYEQYV. CDR3 in DNA: TGTGCCAGCAGTGACACCTACGAGCAGTACGTC.

The gene calls are TRBV7-3 and TRBJ2-2; 12 nucleotides line up with TRBD2. The CDR3 is made up of 15 amino acids. V was pared by 5 bases and J by 5 bases, with 3 bases of the junction left unmatched. The germline V gene has CDR1 SGHTA and CDR2 FQGTGA. The CDR3 nucleotides are TGTGCCAGCAGCCTGACTAGCGGGGGTACCGGGGAGCTGTTTTTT. Amino acids: CASSLTSGGTGELFF.

The chain combines TRBV6-1 with TRBJ1-2; tentative D call: TRBD1 (6 bases). The V and J ends lost 1 base and 3 bases respectively, with 18 bases between them. The germline V gene has CDR1 MNHNS and CDR2 SASEGT. This CDR3 region has 17 residues. The CDR3 DNA reads as TGTGCCAGCAGTGAAGAGGGGGGCTCTCGGATGGACTATGGCTACACCTTC. Protein: CASSEEGGSRMDYGYTF.

This clone was detected only a few times. This chain connects TRBV27 to TRBJ1-5, with TRBD1 as a possible D gene (5 bases). The germline V gene encodes CDR1 MNHEY and CDR2 SMNVEV (reference sequence). Deletions cut 3 bases from V and 4 bases from J, with 13 bases between. The CDR3 is made up of 15 amino acids. The DNA of the CDR3 is TGTGCCAGCAGTTTGTCCGGGACGGGTAATCAGCCCCAGCATTTT. Translated: CASSLSGTGNQPQHF.

The chain recombines TRBV28 with TRBJ1-2; maybe TRBD1 (6 bases). Trimming shortened V by 10 bases and J by 6 bases, and 15 bases separated the two germline ends. This CDR3 is 12 amino acids long. Germline-derived CDR1 and CDR2 are MDHEN and SYDVKM. CDR3 sequence (DNA): TGTGCCACCTCCTCGGGGGACAATGGCTACACCTTC. It encodes CATSSGDNGYTF.